One sample yielded the 6 T cell receptor beta chains listed below, sequenced in a study of graft-versus-host responses after intestinal transplantation. Assay used: immunoSEQ multiplex PCR; TCRdb lists only in-frame clones, some missing. The sample has roughly 69,000 clones; roughly 89% are singletons. The sequencing here drew on bone marrow, taken approximately 740 days after intestinal transplantation. Receptors were obtained from a human patient who received an intestinal transplant, so some T cells may come from the graft donor.

V usage is TRBV9 and J usage is TRBJ2-6; 9 nucleotides line up with TRBD2. Trimming removed 0 bases from V and 4 bases from J; junction bases left unmatched: 11. The CDR3 totals 19 residues. In germline, CDR1 is SGDLS, CDR2 YYNGEE. CDR3 protein: CASSVGAGLALGGANVLTF. DNA of the CDR3: TGTGCCAGCAGCGTAGGTGCGGGACTAGCCCTGGGGGGGGCCAACGTCCTGACTTTC. The full variable domain, with the rest looked up from reference TRBV9 and TRBJ2-6, is DSGVTQTPKHLITATGQRVTLRCSPRSGDLSVYWYQQSLDQGLQFLIQYYNGEERAKGNILERFSAQQFPDLHSELNLSSLELGDSALYFCASSVGAGLALGGANVLTFGAGSRLTVL.

The genes are TRBV13 and TRBJ2-3; TRBD2 is a possible D gene (7 bases). Trimming stripped 0 bases from V and 7 bases from J, with 17 bases between. This CDR3 spans 16 amino acids. In germline, CDR1 is PRHDT, CDR2 FYEKMQ (reference sequence). CDR3 amino acids: CASSLGQGGYPYTQYF. The DNA of the CDR3 is TGTGCCAGCAGCTTAGGACAGGGAGGGTATCCTTATACGCAGTATTTT. The full variable domain, with the rest looked up from reference TRBV13 and TRBJ2-3, is AAGVIQSPRHLIKEKRETATLKCYPIPRHDTVYWYQQGPGQDPQFLISFYEKMQSDKGSIPDRFSAQQFSDYHSELNMSSLELGDSALYFCASSLGQGGYPYTQYFGPGTRLTVL.

This clone was observed a single time. The chain combines TRBV5-4 with TRBJ2-1; tentative D call: TRBD2 (5 bases). The germline CDR1 and CDR2 sequences are SGHNT and YYREEE (reference sequence). This CDR3 is built from 13 residues. V was cut by 4 bases and J by 8 bases, with 13 bases left in between. This CDR3 reads CASSPGVEHEQFF. The CDR3 DNA sequence: TGTGCCAGCAGCCCCGGGGTCGAGCATGAGCAGTTCTTC. The variable domain in full, with the rest retrieved from reference TRBV5-4 and TRBJ2-1, is ETGVTQSPTHLIKTRGQQVTLRCSSQSGHNTVSWYQQALGQGPQFIFQYYREEENGRGNFPPRFSGLQFPNYSSELNVNALELDDSALYLCASSPGVEHEQFFGPGTRLTVL.

The chain has TRBV14 and TRBJ2-5; unclear D gene. Germline V CDR1 and CDR2: SGHDN, FVKESK. V was pared by 2 bases and J by 2 bases, with 15 bases between. The CDR3 runs to 16 residues. The CDR3 spells CASSQKTPTLQETQYF. The CDR3 nucleotides read TGTGCCAGCAGCCAAAAGACCCCGACATTACAAGAGACCCAGTACTTC.

The genes are TRBV28 and TRBJ2-2, with 7 nucleotides matching TRBD2. CDR1 is MDHEN and CDR2 is SYDVKM in the germline V gene. After removal of 1 base from V and 0 bases from J, the junction contained 5 bases not matched to a gene. CDR3 length: 17 residues. CDR3: CASSLSAGVANTGELFF. The CDR3 DNA follows: TGTGCCAGCAGTTTATCGGCGGGAGTAGCGAACACCGGGGAGCTGTTTTTT.

The rearrangement links TRBV7-7 to TRBJ2-5; D call uncertain. V lost 5 bases, J lost 2 bases, and 9 bases lay in between. CDR3 length: 13 amino acids. Germline-derived CDR1 and CDR2 are SSHAT and FNYEAQ (reference sequence). The CDR3 protein is CASSKTNQETQYF. In nucleotides, the CDR3 is TGTGCCAGCAGCAAAACTAATCAAGAGACCCAGTACTTC.